This entry features one TCR beta chain sequence. V lost 5 bases, J lost 4 bases, and 4 bases stayed unmatched. The CDR3 is made up of 13 amino acids. Per the original data handling: Amplification of reference gene primers was used by the study to estimate nucleated cell counts. Generated by immunoSEQ multiplex PCR, the TCRdb table keeps only in-frame clones and is missing some. V and J calls and clone size are those listed in that table; D and trimming were worked out from the DNA. The data hold 300,000 to 400,000 clones, with about 87% observed a single time. The data originate from a study of blood T cell repertoires in COVID-19. Overall study: Some COVID-19 samples were acute and others convalescent; all came from the United States, Italy and Spain. T cells, B-cell-depleted T cells, or PBMCs supplied cDNA or gDNA.

The sequenced sample consisted of peripheral blood. The TCR comes from a human donor in a cohort sampled during active COVID-19. This rearrangement joins TRBV12-3 or TRBV12-4 to TRBJ1-2; 7 nucleotides match TRBD1. CDR3 nucleotides: TGTGCCAGCAGTCCCCGGGACAGCTATGGCTACACCTTC. Translating gives CASSPRDSYGYTF.